What follows describes a single T cell receptor beta chain. No fewer than 6 micrograms of total RNA were isolated from every sample. The data were taken from a study of blood T cells in healthy people across ages. A second roughly 7 to 11 cycle PCR used barcoded and J-beta primers. All cDNA molecules were each tagged by a template-switch adaptor with 12 random nucleotides. Each sample provided no less than 2.5 million CDR3-containing paired-end reads. In TCRdb, the 5' RACE reads were re-called with MiXCR into one record per CDR3 protein. The sample records over 450,000 distinct CDR3 sequences, about 24% being singletons. Germline V gene data show CDR1 as SGHAT and CDR2 as FQNNGV. Trimming pared 5 bases from V and 5 bases from J, leaving 15 bases between. This CDR3 comprises 14 residues. The sample also formed part of further work on T cells of mothers and their children. That study adds: Regardless of relatedness, pairs show thymic selection shaping TCR recombination output in a similar manner.

The gene calls are TRBV11-2 and TRBJ2-5, with D possibly being TRBD2 (6 bases). This receptor was identified in a boy younger than 18 in good health. Sequenced: blood. In DNA, the CDR3 is TGTGCCAGCAGCCCAGGACTAACCCCGGAGACCCAGTACTTC. Protein sequence: CASSPGLTPETQYF.